Described below is a single TCR beta chain sequence and its context. These data come from a study of blood T cell repertoires in COVID-19. On the study more broadly: Specimens from acute and convalescent COVID-19 originated in the United States, Italy and Spain. T cells, B-cell-depleted T cells, or PBMCs provided the cDNA or gDNA that served as material.

V shed 5 bases, J shed 4 bases, and the junction held 7 bases outside the gene matches. CDR1 and CDR2 (germline): LNHDA, SQIVND (reference sequence). The CDR3 has 14 amino acids. How the authors handled the data: By means of reference gene primer amplification, nucleated cell counts were estimated. Sequenced by immunoSEQ multiplex PCR; TCRdb stores in-frame clones only, minus some. D and trimming were read from the DNA, whereas the V and J calls and clone size are those reported in that table. The data show about 230,000 clones, 65% to 90% seen once. Sequences were obtained from peripheral blood. The chain couples TRBV19 to TRBJ1-2; 7 positions match TRBD1. This clonotype was sampled from a man aged 40-49 years who had recovered from COVID-19. The chain's CDR3 is CASSVGTVRYGYTF. The CDR3 DNA sequence: TGTGCCAGTAGTGTTGGGACAGTTCGCTATGGCTACACCTTC.